The TCR beta chain described here comes from a study of T cells in localized non-small cell lung cancer. Study observations and caveats: Higher blood T cell density tracked longer overall survival. Adjacent uninvolved lung tissue had the highest T cell clonality, exceeding tumor. Of the top 100 tumor clones, median about 53 were in adjacent lung, over 25 among its top 100.

Germline-derived CDR1 and CDR2 are SGHVS and FQNEAQ. The CDR3 length is 20 residues. V was clipped by 0 bases and J by 0 bases, with 21 bases between them. This clone occurred a few times. Its antigen remains unknown. The assay was immunoSEQ multiplex PCR, and TCRdb's table has in-frame clones only and misses some. Found here are more than 50,000 clones, about 85% of them singletons; the top ten hold just under 20%. Source: peripheral blood, taken before any cancer treatment. The receptor was isolated from a female donor of 60 years or more with stage II squamous cell lung carcinoma. V usage is TRBV7-8 and J usage is TRBJ1-5, with D perhaps matching TRBD1 (6 bases). The CDR3 DNA follows: TGTGCCAGCAGCTTAGCGGGGGCGAGGGGCCCCTCTTATAGCAATCAGCCCCAGCATTTT. Amino acids: CASSLAGARGPSYSNQPQHF. Complete variable domain (other parts from reference TRBV7-8 and TRBJ1-5): GAGVSQSPRYKVAKRGQDVALRCDPISGHVSLFWYQQALGQGPEFLTYFQNEAQLDKSGLPSDRFFAERPEGSVSTLKIQRTQQEDSAVYLCASSLAGARGPSYSNQPQHFGDGTRLSIL.